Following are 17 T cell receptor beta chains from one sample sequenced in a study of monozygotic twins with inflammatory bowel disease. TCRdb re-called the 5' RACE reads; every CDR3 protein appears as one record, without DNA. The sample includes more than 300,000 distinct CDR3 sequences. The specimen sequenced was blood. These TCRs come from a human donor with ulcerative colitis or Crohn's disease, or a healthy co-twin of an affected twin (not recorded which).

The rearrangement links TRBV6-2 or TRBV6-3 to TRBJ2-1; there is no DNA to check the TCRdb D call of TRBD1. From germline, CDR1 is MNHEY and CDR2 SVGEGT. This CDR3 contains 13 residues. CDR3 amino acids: CATLDMAYNEQFF.

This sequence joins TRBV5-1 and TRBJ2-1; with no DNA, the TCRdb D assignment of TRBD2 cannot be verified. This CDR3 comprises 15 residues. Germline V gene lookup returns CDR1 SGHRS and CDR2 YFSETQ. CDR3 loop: CASSLLEVGWNEQLF.

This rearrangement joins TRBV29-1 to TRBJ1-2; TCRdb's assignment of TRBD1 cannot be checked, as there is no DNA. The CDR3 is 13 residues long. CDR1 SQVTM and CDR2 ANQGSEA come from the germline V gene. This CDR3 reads CSVGLGTWDGYTF.

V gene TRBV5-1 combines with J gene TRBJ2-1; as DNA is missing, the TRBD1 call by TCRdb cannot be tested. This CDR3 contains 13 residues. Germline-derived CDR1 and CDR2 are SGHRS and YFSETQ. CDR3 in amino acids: CASRLTGSNEQFF.

CDR3: CASSQVGTEETQYF. The chain couples TRBV4-3 to TRBJ2-5. The length of the CDR3 is 14 residues. The germline V gene has CDR1 LGHNA and CDR2 YSLEER.

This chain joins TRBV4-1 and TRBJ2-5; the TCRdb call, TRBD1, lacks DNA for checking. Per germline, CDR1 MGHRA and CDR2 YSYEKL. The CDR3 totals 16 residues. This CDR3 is CASSQGKTGGEETQYF.

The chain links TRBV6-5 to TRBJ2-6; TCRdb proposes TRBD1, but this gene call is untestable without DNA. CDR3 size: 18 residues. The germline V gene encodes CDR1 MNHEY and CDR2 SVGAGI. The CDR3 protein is CASSFSDRRFSGANVLTF.

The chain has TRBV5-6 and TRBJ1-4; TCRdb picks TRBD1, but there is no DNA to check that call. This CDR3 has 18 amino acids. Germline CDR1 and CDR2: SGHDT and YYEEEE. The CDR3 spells CASSSDRGGSVVGEKLFF.

CDR3 amino acids: CASSLFSGPHWDIQYF. The gene calls are TRBV5-4 and TRBJ2-4. Germline-derived CDR1 and CDR2 are SGHNT and YYREEE (reference sequence). This CDR3 spans 16 amino acids. The whole variable domain, remainder taken from reference TRBV5-4 and TRBJ2-4, is ETGVTQSPTHLIKTRGQQVTLRCSSQSGHNTVSWYQQALGQGPQFIFQYYREEENGRGNFPPRFSGLQFPNYSSELNVNALELDDSALYLCASSLFSGPHWDIQYFGAGTRLSVL.

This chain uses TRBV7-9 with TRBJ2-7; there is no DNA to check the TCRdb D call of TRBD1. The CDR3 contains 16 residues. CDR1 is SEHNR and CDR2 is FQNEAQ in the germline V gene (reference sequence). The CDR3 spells CASSPGTGTGLYEQYF.

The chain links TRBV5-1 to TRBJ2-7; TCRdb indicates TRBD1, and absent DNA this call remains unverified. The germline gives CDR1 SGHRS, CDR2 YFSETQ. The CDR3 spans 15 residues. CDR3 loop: CASSLVSGGHYEQYF.

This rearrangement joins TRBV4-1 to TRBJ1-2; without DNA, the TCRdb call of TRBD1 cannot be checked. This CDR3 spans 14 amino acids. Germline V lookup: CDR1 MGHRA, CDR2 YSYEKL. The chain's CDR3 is CASSQGGAVYGYTF.

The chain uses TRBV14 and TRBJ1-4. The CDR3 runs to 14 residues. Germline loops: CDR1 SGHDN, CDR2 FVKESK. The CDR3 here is CASSQVAGFEKLFF.

The CDR3 sequence: CSVRQFSGANVLTF. The chain uses TRBV29-1 and TRBJ2-6. CDR3 length: 14 residues. Germline assignment: CDR1 SQVTM and CDR2 ANQGSEA.

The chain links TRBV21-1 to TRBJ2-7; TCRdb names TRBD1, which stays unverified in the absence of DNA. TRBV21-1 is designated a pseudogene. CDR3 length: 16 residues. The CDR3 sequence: CASSKGLTGDSYEQYF.

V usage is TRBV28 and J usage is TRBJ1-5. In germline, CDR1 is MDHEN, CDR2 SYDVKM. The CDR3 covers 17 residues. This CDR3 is CASSLSAGSDGNQPQHF.

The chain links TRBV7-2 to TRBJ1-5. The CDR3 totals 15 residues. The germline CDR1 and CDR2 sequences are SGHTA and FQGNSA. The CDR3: CASSLGQDSNQPQHF.